The TCR beta chain under discussion was sequenced for a study of T-cell memory formation after mild COVID-19. Study summary: Each donor largely had its own TCR clusters.

Barcoded TCR alpha and TCR beta cDNA libraries with UMIs came from 5'RACE using constant-segment primers. TCRdb reprocessed the 5' RACE reads with MiXCR, giving one entry per CDR3 protein. The table shows around 180,000 distinct CDR3 sequences, with 16% occurring only once. This clonotype has only a few counts. Its antigen remains unidentified. The ends lost 4 bases at V and 4 bases at J; junction bases unmatched: 2. Per the germline V gene, CDR1 is LGHDT and CDR2 is YNNKEL (reference sequence). The CDR3 consists of 14 residues. General observations from the study: Pre-infection memory held some responding clones, suggesting pre-existing cross-reactive T cells responded. CD4/CD8 balance held among clones contracting day 15 to 85, and later expanders leaned CD4+.

The chain employs TRBV3-1 and TRBJ2-2, with 8 bases lining up with TRBD2. This sequence was found in an adult woman who had mild COVID-19 (a few samples of this study predate the infection). Cell type and time point are not known. Sequenced material: PBMCs or a T cell subset sorted from them (not recorded which). CDR3 DNA: TGTGCCAGCAGCCGTCGGGGGGGCACCGGGGAGCTGTTTTTT. It translates to CASSRRGGTGELFF.